This passage covers 23 T cell receptor beta chains from one sample sequenced in a study of metastatic and nonmetastatic thyroid tumors. No patient had received any treatment before thyroid surgery. TCRdb reanalyzed the PCR reads via MiXCR. The table shows around 53,000 clones, with around 20% occurring only once. The specimen sequenced was blood. These receptors all come from a female donor with papillary thyroid cancer or a benign thyroid nodule (not recorded which). Some clones in this sample may be carry-over from other donors' samples.

This clone has at least ten counts. J is TRBJ1-4 and V is TRBV20-1; 7 nucleotides line up with TRBD1. Germline V gene data show CDR1 as DFQATT and CDR2 as SNEGSKA (reference sequence). This CDR3 spans 15 amino acids. V lost 1 base to trimming and J lost 5 bases; unmatched junction nucleotides: 7. CDR3 sequence (DNA): TGCAGTGCTAGAGGTTTTGACAGGGTGAATGAAAAACTGTTTTTT. It encodes CSARGFDRVNEKLFF.

The V and J genes are TRBV2 and TRBJ2-1, with D tentatively TRBD1 (6 bases). This CDR3 is built from 13 residues. V lost 6 bases, J lost 4 bases, and 10 bases lay in between. Germline V gene data show CDR1 as SNHLY and CDR2 as FYNNEI. Here the CDR3 reads CASSPDRYNEQFF. In nucleotides, the CDR3 is TGTGCCAGCAGCCCCGACAGGTACAATGAGCAGTTCTTC.

This clone has a count of ten or more. The chain joins TRBV15 to TRBJ2-7; D is unclear. Germline-derived CDR1 and CDR2 are LNHNV and YYDKDF (reference sequence). Trimming cost V 0 bases and J 6 bases, with 9 bases left between them. CDR3 size: 13 residues. The DNA for the CDR3 is TGTGCCACCAGCAGAGATGTGGGCCGCGAGCAGTACTTC. It translates to CATSRDVGREQYF.

This clone was counted a few times. One base away lies a much larger clone, so this may be a sequencing read error. The V gene is TRBV28, the J gene TRBJ1-2, with D unclear. This CDR3 spans 12 amino acids. Trimming took off 8 bases at V and 0 bases at J, with 7 bases between the two ends. Germline-derived CDR1 and CDR2 are MDHEN and SYDVKM. The CDR3 sequence is CASQVANYGYTF. Written as DNA, the CDR3 is TGTGCCAGCCAGGTGGCTAACTATGGCTACACCTTC.

This clone was detected many times. The CDR3 DNA reads TGTGCCAGTAGTACTACCGGGACAGAGATCTATGGCTACACCTTC. This translates into CASSTTGTEIYGYTF. The J gene is TRBJ1-2, the V gene TRBV19; the match to TRBD1 covers 7 bases. CDR3 length: 15 amino acids. V dropped 4 bases and J dropped 4; count of bases not matched to a gene: 9. CDR1 and CDR2 (germline): LNHDA, SQIVND (reference sequence).

This clone was seen repeatedly, ten times or more. The genes are TRBV3-1 and TRBJ2-1, with D maybe TRBD2 (7 bases). Germline V lookup: CDR1 LGHDT, CDR2 YNNKEL (reference sequence). V lost 4 bases and J 6 bases, leaving 13 bases between the germline ends. CDR3 size: 14 residues. The DNA of the CDR3 is TGTGCCAGCAGCCCGACTAGCAGGGGCAATGAGCAGTTCTTC. It yields the protein CASSPTSRGNEQFF.

This clone has a count of ten or more. The V gene is TRBV11-2, the J gene TRBJ1-1, with a tentative D call TRBD1 (5 bases). The CDR3 extends over 14 amino acids. Between the trimmed V and J ends, which lost 2 bases and 4 bases, there was a span of 11 bases. Germline V gene data show CDR1 as SGHAT and CDR2 as FQNNGV. The CDR3 sequence: CASSLKGPGTEAFF. The CDR3 DNA sequence: TGTGCCAGCAGCTTAAAGGGGCCGGGCACTGAAGCTTTCTTT.

This clone showed up many times. The rearrangement uses TRBV5-1 and TRBJ2-7; D gene uncertain. In germline, CDR1 is SGHRS, CDR2 YFSETQ. Trimming cost V 2 bases and J 2 bases, with 17 bases left between them. The length of the CDR3 is 16 residues. CDR3 amino acids: CASSFSVAETPYEQYF. DNA for the CDR3: TGCGCCAGCAGCTTTTCTGTAGCAGAAACACCCTACGAGCAGTACTTC.

This clone was picked up many times. The chain uses TRBV12-5 and TRBJ2-3; D is undetermined. Germline V gene lookup returns CDR1 LGHNT and CDR2 FRNRAP. The V and J ends lost 1 base and 5 bases respectively, with 13 bases between them. The CDR3 spans 15 residues. The CDR3 here is CASGLGSNAGDTQYF. CDR3 nucleotide sequence: TGTGCTAGTGGTTTGGGCTCTAACGCCGGAGATACGCAGTATTTT.

The V gene is TRBV20-1, the J gene TRBJ2-3, with TRBD2 matching 14 bases. V was clipped by 0 bases and J by 9 bases; unmatched bases: 5. This CDR3 has 15 residues. Germline-derived CDR1 and CDR2 are DFQATT and SNEGSKA (reference sequence). In DNA, the CDR3 is TGCAGTGCTAGAGACACGGGACTAGCGGGAGTGACGCAGTATTTT. Translation gives CSARDTGLAGVTQYF.

This clone has at least ten counts. The CDR3 DNA reads as TGTGCCAGCAGCCCCCCGGGGTGGGGATCTGGGAACGAGCAGTACTTC. It yields the protein CASSPPGWGSGNEQYF. The V gene is TRBV7-9, the J gene TRBJ2-7; a weak D match, TRBD2 (5 bases). CDR1 and CDR2 (germline): SEHNR, FQNEAQ (reference sequence). V was trimmed by 5 bases and J by 5 bases, leaving 22 bases between them. The length of the CDR3 is 16 residues. Using reference TRBV7-9 and TRBJ2-7 for the parts outside the CDR3, the full variable domain is DTGVSQNPRHKITKRGQNVTFRCDPISEHNRLYWYRQTLGQGPEFLTYFQNEAQLEKSRLLSDRFSAERPKGSFSTLEIQRTEQGDSAMYLCASSPPGWGSGNEQYFGPGTRLTVT.

This clone was picked up many times. This sequence may be a read error, since a much larger clone differs from it by one base. The same CDR3 can be traced to other DNA sequences in this sample. This chain joins TRBV20-1 and TRBJ2-2, with D tentatively TRBD1 or TRBD2 (5 bases each). CDR3 length: 15 residues. CDR1 DFQATT and CDR2 SNEGSKA come from the germline V gene (reference sequence). In DNA, the CDR3 is TGCAGTGCTAGGCCGAGAGGGGCTGGCACCGGGGAGCTGCTTTTT. Its translation: CSARPRGAGTGELLF.

Many counts were recorded for this clone. The rearrangement uses TRBV18 and TRBJ1-2; TRBD1 aligns across 9 bases. Germline V gene sequence: CDR1 KGHSH, CDR2 LQKENI. With 6 bases clipped from V and 3 bases from J, the junction kept 8 bases outside the gene matches. The CDR3 length is 15 residues. Here the CDR3 reads CASSPGQGFDYGYTF. The CDR3 DNA follows: TGTGCCAGCTCCCCGGGACAGGGATTTGACTATGGCTACACCTTC.

The chain employs TRBV20-1 and TRBJ1-6; 9 bases match TRBD1. V gave up 2 bases and J gave up 10 bases; unmatched junction bases: 9. Germline CDR1 and CDR2: DFQATT and SNEGSKA (reference sequence). There are 15 residues in the CDR3. The CDR3 DNA follows: TGCAGTGCTAGACTCACCGGGACAGGGAGATCACCCCTCCACTTT. It specifies CSARLTGTGRSPLHF.

This clone was observed at least ten times. The chain joins TRBV10-2 to TRBJ2-7, with D tentatively TRBD2 (7 bases). Trimming cost V 7 bases and J 3 bases, with 19 bases left between them. Germline-derived CDR1 and CDR2 are WSHSY and SAAADI. This CDR3 contains 15 residues. CDR3 DNA: TGCGCCAGCATGGCGGGGGTGGGGGCTAACTACGAGCAGTACTTC. Translating it yields CASMAGVGANYEQYF.

This clone was seen only a few times. The genes are TRBV10-3 and TRBJ1-1; no clear D gene. The germline V and J ends were trimmed by 3 bases and 0 bases, with 14 bases remaining between them. The CDR3 contains 16 residues. Germline loops: CDR1 ENHRY, CDR2 SYGVKD. Here the CDR3 DNA reads TGTGCCATCAGTGACTGGTGGCCAAGAATGAACACTGAAGCTTTCTTT. Protein sequence: CAISDWWPRMNTEAFF.

Of note for this clone: The same CDR3 can be traced to other DNA sequences in this sample. The chain joins TRBV7-6 to TRBJ1-1; a possible D gene is TRBD1 (5 bases). V shed 5 bases and J shed 4 bases, with 14 bases lying between them. CDR1 and CDR2 from the germline V gene are SGHVS and FNYEAQ. The CDR3 consists of 14 residues. DNA of the CDR3: TGTGCCAGCAGCGCCGGGGCGGGGCCCACTGAAGCTTTCTTT. It translates to CASSAGAGPTEAFF.

This clone was observed many times. The rearrangement uses TRBV24-1 and TRBJ2-3; D call uncertain. Germline V gene data show CDR1 as KGHDR and CDR2 as SFDVKD. There are 16 residues in the CDR3. V was trimmed by 3 bases and J by 2 bases, leaving 14 bases between them. The CDR3 bases are TGTGCCACCAGTGATACGGGCCCGAAAAACACAGATACGCAGTATTTT. Protein sequence: CATSDTGPKNTDTQYF.

Points on this clone: At one end the junction does not follow the germline gene, possibly because of a read error. This sequence joins TRBV11-2 and TRBJ2-1; 9 positions match TRBD2. The germline gives CDR1 SGHAT, CDR2 FQNNGV. The CDR3 is 15 amino acids. CDR3 DNA: TGTGCCAGCAGCTTAGTAGCGGGAGAGAACAATGAGGAGTTCTTC. This sequence encodes CASSLVAGENNEEFF.

This clone was seen a handful of times. One base away lies a much larger clone, so this may be a sequencing read error. This same CDR3 is encoded by further DNA sequences in the sample. The chain joins TRBV2 to TRBJ2-7; TRBD2 might be the D (6 bases). With 6 bases removed from V and 10 bases from J, the gap between germline ends came to 13 bases. Per germline, CDR1 SNHLY and CDR2 FYNNEI. The CDR3 is 11 amino acids. The CDR3 is CASRGGAGQYF. CDR3 in DNA: TGTGCCAGCAGAGGCGGGGCCGGTCAGTACTTC.

Regarding this clone: One end of the junction does not line up with germline, which may come from a read error. The CDR3: CATIDLTGESNTAELFF. The CDR3 nucleotides are TGTGCCACCATTGATTTGACAGGCGAATCGAACACCGCGGAGCTGTTTTTT. V is TRBV24-1 and J is TRBJ2-2, with TRBD1 as a possible D gene (6 bases). CDR1 is KGHDR and CDR2 is SFDVKD in the germline V gene. This CDR3 comprises 17 residues.

At least ten counts were recorded for this clone. The chain employs TRBV27 and TRBJ2-6, with 9 bases matching TRBD2. The trim removed 4 bases at V and 0 bases at J, leaving 7 bases unmatched. CDR3 length equals 18 residues. Germline loops: CDR1 MNHEY, CDR2 SMNVEV (reference sequence). Written as DNA, the CDR3 is TGTGCCAGCAGTTCTTTGGCGGGAGGGTCCTCTGGGGCCAACGTCCTGACTTTC. Translation: CASSSLAGGSSGANVLTF.

This clone has only a few counts. V gene TRBV28 combines with J gene TRBJ1-5; tentatively, D is TRBD1 (5 bases). The CDR3 length is 15 residues. CDR1 is MDHEN and CDR2 is SYDVKM in the germline V gene. Trimming stripped 4 bases from V and 3 bases from J, with 13 bases between. The DNA for the CDR3 is TGTGCCAGCAGTTATCGACAGACTCTCAATCAGCCCCAGCATTTT. As protein: CASSYRQTLNQPQHF.